This passage covers 18 T cell receptor beta chains from one sample sequenced in a study of human T cells and chemical hapten exposure. TCRdb re-derived calls from the RACE reads in MiXCR, one entry per CDR3 protein. The repertoire holds some 110,000 distinct CDR3 sequences, with 9.5% to 13% as singletons. The time point is: patch test 1, 2 weeks after DPC sensitization. Stated treatment: therapeutic diphenylcyclopropenone sensitization with weekly scalp DPC. The sample in question was whole blood, obtained in connection with sensitization to the hapten diphenylcyclopropenone (DPC). These receptors were taken from a woman aged 50 to 60 with alopecia areata. Some clones in this sample may be carry-over from other donors' samples.

This clonotype occurred a few times. The J gene is TRBJ2-7, the V gene TRBV12-3 or TRBV12-4; possibly TRBD1 or TRBD2 for D (5 bases each). V was clipped by 8 bases and J by 4 bases, with 9 bases between them. The CDR3 extends over 11 amino acids. The CDR3: CASGGTYEQYF. As DNA, the CDR3 is TGTGCCAGCGGTGGGACGTACGAGCAGTACTTC.

This sequence joins TRBV28 and TRBJ1-3; unclear D gene. This CDR3 region has 12 residues. The V end was cut by 6 bases, the J end by 7 bases, with 10 bases between. Germline V gene lookup returns CDR1 MDHEN and CDR2 SYDVKM. The chain's CDR3 is CASRLSGNTIYF. DNA of the CDR3: TGTGCCAGCAGACTGAGCGGGAACACCATATATTTT.

CDR3 in amino acids: CASSGAGAQYF. The DNA for the CDR3 is TGTGCCAGCAGCGGAGCGGGGGCCCAGTACTTC. The chain combines TRBV6-5 with TRBJ2-5, with 8 bases aligning to TRBD2. Trimming removed 6 bases from V and 9 bases from J; junction bases left unmatched: 3. The CDR3 has 11 amino acids. Germline values: CDR1 MNHEY, CDR2 SVGAGI.

This clonotype was seen only a few times. This chain uses TRBV6-2 or TRBV6-3 with TRBJ2-4; a possible D gene is TRBD1 (5 bases). V was trimmed by 4 bases and J by 0 bases, leaving 10 bases between them. CDR3 length: 15 amino acids. Per the germline V gene, CDR1 is MNHEY and CDR2 is SVGEGT. CDR3 in DNA: TGTGCCAGCAGTTCACCAGGGTCAGCCAAAAACATTCAGTACTTC. As protein: CASSSPGSAKNIQYF.

V is TRBV3-1 and J is TRBJ2-7, with unresolved D. Germline CDR1 is LGHDT and CDR2 is YNNKEL (reference sequence). The CDR3 loop spans 12 amino acids. V gave up 1 base and J gave up 6 bases, with 7 bases separating them. The CDR3: CASSQGFREQYF. In DNA form, the CDR3 reads TGTGCCAGCAGCCAAGGATTCCGCGAGCAGTACTTC.

This rearrangement joins TRBV7-6 to TRBJ2-1; TRBD2 aligns across 9 bases. Germline V gene data show CDR1 as SGHVS and CDR2 as FNYEAQ. CDR3 length: 19 amino acids. The V and J ends lost 4 bases and 3 bases, in that order; junction bases with no gene match: 16. The CDR3 sequence is CASSYQGLAGGVRYNEQFF. Written as DNA, the CDR3 is TGTGCCAGCAGCTATCAGGGACTGGCGGGAGGGGTACGCTACAATGAGCAGTTCTTC.

There are a few counts of this clonotype. DNA of the CDR3: TGTGCCAGCAGCCCAAACCCGAGAGGTAGAAACACCATATATTTT. Its protein product is CASSPNPRGRNTIYF. The chain recombines TRBV12-3 or TRBV12-4 with TRBJ1-3; D unclear. The V and J ends lost 6 bases and 5 bases respectively, with 17 bases between them. This CDR3 has 15 amino acids.

This clonotype was seen at least ten times. This sequence joins TRBV7-6 and TRBJ2-6; the match to TRBD1 covers 8 bases. With V trimmed by 4 bases and J by 4 bases, 12 bases remained unmatched. CDR1 and CDR2 (germline): SGHVS, FNYEAQ. CDR3 size: 18 residues. The CDR3 bases are TGTGCCAGCAGCTCCCTGACAGGGGCCTCCACAGGGGCCAACGTCCTGACTTTC. Residues: CASSSLTGASTGANVLTF.

This chain connects TRBV3-1 to TRBJ2-7; no definite D call. The CDR3 contains 14 residues. V was shortened by 3 bases and J by 2 bases, with 11 bases between the two germline ends. Germline assignment: CDR1 LGHDT and CDR2 YNNKEL (reference sequence). The CDR3 reads CASSHPGYAYEQYF. CDR3 sequence (DNA): TGTGCCAGCAGCCATCCGGGCTACGCCTACGAGCAGTACTTC.

A remark on this clonotype: A clone one base away is much larger, so this may be a read error. The CDR3 protein is CATQITGDIQYF. The CDR3 nucleotides read TGTGCCACCCAGATCACGGGCGACATTCAGTACTTC. The chain recombines TRBV28 with TRBJ2-4; D is uncertain. Per germline, CDR1 MDHEN and CDR2 SYDVKM. V was trimmed by 10 bases and J by 8 bases, leaving 15 bases between them. The CDR3 length is 12 residues. The full variable domain, with the rest looked up from reference TRBV28 and TRBJ2-4, is DVKVTQSSRYLVKRTGEKVFLECVQDMDHENMFWYRQDPGLGLRLIYFSYDVKMKEKGDIPEGYSVSREKKERFSLILESASTNQTSMYLCATQITGDIQYFGAGTRLSVL.

This clonotype has ten or more counts. The chain couples TRBV6-6 to TRBJ2-6; 8 nucleotides align to TRBD1. The germline gives CDR1 MNHNY, CDR2 SVGAGI (reference sequence). V shed 5 bases, J shed 2 bases, and the junction held 5 bases outside the gene matches. The length of the CDR3 is 16 residues. The CDR3 region has the DNA TGTGCCAGCAGTGGACAGGGCACCACTGGGGCCAACGTCCTGACTTTC. Translation gives CASSGQGTTGANVLTF.

The chain carries TRBV7-9 and TRBJ1-4; D remains ambiguous. This CDR3 is built from 14 residues. CDR1 SEHNR and CDR2 FQNEAQ come from the germline V gene (reference sequence). Between the trimmed V and J ends, which lost 6 bases and 4 bases, there was a span of 12 bases. CDR3 coding DNA: TGTGCCAGCAGTTATGGAGACGGTAATGAAAAACTGTTTTTT. This sequence encodes CASSYGDGNEKLFF. Complete variable domain (other parts from reference TRBV7-9 and TRBJ1-4): DTGVSQNPRHKITKRGQNVTFRCDPISEHNRLYWYRQTLGQGPEFLTYFQNEAQLEKSRLLSDRFSAERPKGSFSTLEIQRTEQGDSAMYLCASSYGDGNEKLFFGSGTQLSVL.

In its sample, this clonotype was seen a few times. The rearrangement links TRBV6-1 to TRBJ2-7; D gene uncertain. This CDR3 comprises 11 residues. Looked up from germline, CDR1 is MNHNS and CDR2 is SASEGT. The V end was cut by 8 bases, the J end by 6 bases, with 11 bases between. The CDR3 loop is CASRVSREQYF. CDR3 nucleotides: TGTGCCAGCCGGGTATCCCGCGAGCAGTACTTC.

The rearrangement joins TRBV11-2 to TRBJ1-6; no firm D call. V lost 2 bases and J lost 7, with 12 bases in between. The length of the CDR3 is 15 residues. CDR1 is SGHAT, CDR2 FQNNGV, per germline. The CDR3 spells CASSLSSGANSPLHF. In DNA form, the CDR3 reads TGTGCCAGCAGCTTAAGTTCGGGTGCGAATTCACCCCTCCACTTT.

This clonotype was seen a handful of times. The chain employs TRBV5-1 and TRBJ2-7, with a weak D call TRBD2 (6 bases). Trimming took off 4 bases at V and 8 bases at J, with 22 bases between the two ends. Germline V gene lookup returns CDR1 SGHRS and CDR2 YFSETQ. This CDR3 has 15 residues. CDR3 in amino acids: CASSPGGDWGVKQYF. Here the CDR3 DNA reads TGCGCCAGCAGCCCCGGAGGGGACTGGGGTGTGAAGCAGTACTTC.

This clonotype was detected many times. This chain links TRBV24-1 with TRBJ2-5; D unresolved. There are 15 residues in the CDR3. Germline V gene lookup returns CDR1 KGHDR and CDR2 SFDVKD. Trimming took 4 bases from V and 2 from J, leaving 13 bases between them. CDR3 protein: CATSDPRGLQETQYF. CDR3 nucleotide sequence: TGTGCCACCAGTGACCCGAGAGGCCTTCAAGAGACCCAGTACTTC.

The chain is built from TRBV28 and TRBJ2-3; no reliable D call. From germline, CDR1 is MDHEN and CDR2 SYDVKM. CDR3 size: 12 residues. Trimming pared 6 bases from V and 2 bases from J, leaving 6 bases between. The CDR3: CASRQYTDTQYF. The CDR3 DNA reads as TGTGCCAGCAGACAGTACACAGATACGCAGTATTTT.

V and J are TRBV11-1 and TRBJ2-7, with D perhaps TRBD1 or TRBD2 (5 bases each). The CDR3 extends over 14 amino acids. Germline V CDR1 and CDR2: SGHAT, FQDESV (reference sequence). Trimming removed 5 bases at V and 5 bases at J, with 16 bases between. CDR3 nucleotides: TGTGCCAGCAGCCTATCGGGACCCCTGGACGAGCAGTACTTC. It codes for CASSLSGPLDEQYF.